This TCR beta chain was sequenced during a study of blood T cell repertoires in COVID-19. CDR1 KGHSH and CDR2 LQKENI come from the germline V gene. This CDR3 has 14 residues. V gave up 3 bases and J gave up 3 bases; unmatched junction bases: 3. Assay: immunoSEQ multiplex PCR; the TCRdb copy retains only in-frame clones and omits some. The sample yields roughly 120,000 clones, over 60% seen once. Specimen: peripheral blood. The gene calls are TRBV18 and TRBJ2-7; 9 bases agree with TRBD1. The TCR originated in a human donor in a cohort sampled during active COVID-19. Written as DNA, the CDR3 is TGTGCCAGCTCACCGGGGACAGGGCTCTACGAGCAGTACTTC. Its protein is CASSPGTGLYEQYF.